This T cell receptor beta chain appears in the sequencing data of a study of regulatory T cells in long-lasting Graves disease (dated by TCRdb to 2020 to 2023). About the full investigation: Antithyroid drugs had been taken for less than 3 months by newly diagnosed Graves' disease patients. Patients with persistent Graves' disease were compared with patients with newly diagnosed Graves' disease using TCR sequencing and RNA sequencing of peripheral blood. A total of 35 or so samples underwent TCR sequencing: around 13 from persistent and around 20 from newly diagnosed Graves' disease patients. The study was conducted in China and was registered as a clinical trial.

V is reduced by 6 bases and J by 6 bases, leaving a spacing of 12 bases between them. From the cysteine up to the phenylalanine, the CDR3 has a length of 13 residues. Only CDR3 DNA is held: 39 bases, read in frame from base 1. The germline V gene provides CDR1 MNHNS and CDR2 SASEGT. The sample holds many counts of this clonotype. Its antigen specificity is not known. No base quality information exists; no much larger clone differs at one position. The research as a whole found: Only peripheral blood was studied, because thyroid tissue, the primary lesion, was inaccessible. Lower TCR Shannon entropy and fewer highly expanded clones were observed in persistent Graves' disease patients than in newly diagnosed patients, which suggested clonal expansion. The small sample size was acknowledged by the authors as a limitation that may reduce accuracy. Sequencing and analysis were restricted to the TCR beta chain. More public clonotypes were shared among persistent patients (over 2,500) than among newly diagnosed patients (roughly 1,000). Persistent disease showed preferential use of TRBV28, TRBJ1-2 and TRBJ2-5, whereas newly diagnosed disease favored TRBV20-1 and TRBJ2-1.

The time point label on this specimen signifies: newly diagnosed GD, antithyroid drugs for less than 3 months. For both TCR sequencing and RNA sequencing, RNA was extracted from PBMCs in TRIzol. The diagnosis of Graves' disease was made according to American Thyroid Association guidelines. Patients for the study were recruited at an endocrinology department in Xi'an, China. Each patient gave 9 to 10 milliliters of peripheral blood, collected in an EDTA anticoagulant tube. Ficoll Paque Plus density gradient separation was used to isolate PBMCs, and no further T cell sorting was done. RNA quality was checked with an Agilent 2100 Bioanalyzer and agarose gel, and concentration with a NanoDrop 2000. Preparation of the library involved multiplex PCR. For sequencing, an Illumina HiSeq 4000 was employed. iRepertoire HTBI primers and Arm-PCR amplification of CDR3 regions were used to construct TCR beta libraries. Before sequencing, the PCR products went through gel purification. Per the authors' processing: Gene usage analysis of CDR3 amino acid clonotypes used the roughly 60 TRBV and 14 TRBJ segments found across samples. COPE and FqMerger were used to merge filtered high-quality paired reads into contigs. Contigs were aligned with BLAST to IMGT TRBV, TRBD and TRBJ reference genes, and CDR3 was defined per IMGT. Highly expanded clones were defined as clonotypes with a frequency above 0.1%. Repertoire diversity was measured by Shannon entropy, and V-J evenness by the Gini coefficient. Public clonotypes were defined as clonotypes shared by more than one individual. The public reads were run again by TCRdb, first through fastp at Q25 and then through MiXCR, and only productive beta chains were kept. Records with the same CDR3 protein are collapsed into one entry carrying the most frequent genes and DNA. The V and J calls here are based on TCRdb, not the publication. Present in this sample are roughly 560,000 distinct CDR3 sequences, approximately 12% of which were seen just once. The top ten clones comprise 8% to 10% of the sample.

The same data also contributed to another study, on T cells in Graves' hyperthyroidism and ophthalmopathy. Per that second paper: Stable Graves' hyperthyroidism was defined as no progression to ophthalmopathy during 18 months of follow-up. The hyperthyroidism patients were between 18 and 65 years old and newly diagnosed, with a disease duration of less than 2 months. The study excluded patients with uncontrolled infections, other autoimmune diseases, pregnancy or lactation. Diagnoses were established on the basis of clinical symptoms, serum thyroxine and TRAb, thyroid ultrasound, and orbital computed tomography. The first round of RT-PCR for the TCR CDR3 was performed with the HTBI primer set and the Qiagen OneStep RT-PCR kit. Most expanded thyroid clonotypes (frequency above 0.001) were also detected in blood, a finding suggesting that blood repertoires may reflect thyroid immune responses. Ophthalmopathy was separated from stable hyperthyroidism by a 13 V-J signature model, with approximately 85% sensitivity and about 81% specificity obtained in cross-validation and 80%/75% obtained in testing. In validation, the model predicted progression to ophthalmopathy with 60% to 71% sensitivity and 72.22% specificity, a median of 6.5 months before onset. To identify TCR V-J signatures that set the groups apart, the researchers used a discovery cohort of 100 patients, made up of fewer than 50 with Graves' ophthalmopathy and around 58 with stable Graves' hyperthyroidism. Prospective prediction of ophthalmopathy was tested in an independent validation cohort of approximately 18 hyperthyroidism patients and 17 patients who later progressed to ophthalmopathy. The approximately 90 discovery patients were randomly split 7:3 into training and test sets. The study also compared thyroid tissue and blood T-cell repertoires from several Graves' hyperthyroidism patients. After blood sampling, hyperthyroidism patients were treated with methimazole at a starting dose of 30 mg daily, and ophthalmopathy patients were treated with high-dose intravenous methylprednisolone. Libraries were constructed in a second round of multiplex PCR, after which size selection and purification were carried out. Paired-end sequencing of the libraries was performed with 100 bp reads on an Illumina HiSeq2000. Raw data were processed with SOAPnuke, discarding reads with adapters, uncalled bases, mean Phred below 15, or no exact constant-primer or identifier match. COPE v1.2.5 was used to merge the high-quality paired reads, and each unique nucleotide sequence was defined as a clonotype. Clonotypes were aligned to IMGT TRBV, TRBD and TRBJ reference segments using MiTCR v1.1. The analysis included only V-J combinations with a frequency above 0.0001, which together covered around 99% of the repertoires. A TCS score was defined as the ratio of F50 (clonal expansion) to E x V (chaos), with BLOSUM62-based TCRdist applied between CDR3 peptides within each V-J. Welch's t-statistics and random forest reduced roughly 540 V-J features to roughly 13, which were used in a naive Bayes classifier (R e1071). Sample size was not statistically predetermined, and investigators were not blinded to group allocation. The paper reports TCR Vbeta CDR3 sequencing of some 140 peripheral blood samples: around 41 ophthalmopathy, under 80 hyperthyroidism and 17 progressor patients.

The TCR sequence derives from a woman aged 25 to 39 with Graves disease. Donor details come from another sample of the same person, matched by shared clones. This sample comprised peripheral blood mononuclear cells (PBMCs), obtained at new diagnosis, from a patient treated with antithyroid drugs. The V and J segments used are TRBV6-1 and TRBJ1-5; the D gene assignment is ambiguous. The DNA sequence reads TGTGCCAGCAGCACTAGTATCGGTCAGCCCCAGCATTTT. The encoded protein is CASSTSIGQPQHF.